The rows below give T cell receptor beta chains drawn from one sample of a study of T cell changes during pregnancy in multiple sclerosis. Assay: immunoSEQ multiplex PCR; the TCRdb copy retains only in-frame clones and omits some. The sample consists of some 110,000 clones, about 94% of them appearing once. This material consisted of peripheral blood, taken in the third trimester of pregnancy. The source of these receptors is a female donor with multiple sclerosis, enrolled in a pregnancy study. CDR3s include the opening cysteine and the closing phenylalanine or tryptophan. Each record gives: clone size, V gene, J gene, D gene, CDR3 DNA, CDR3 protein. The D gene is left open where the match is weak. The listing skips clone size in some rows; elsewhere it reads once, few, many or a size class.

>once|TRBV7-2|TRBJ2-1|TRBD1
TGTGCCAGCAGCCCCGGACAGGGGGCTTCCGATGAGCAGTTCTTC
CASSPGQGASDEQFF
>-|TRBV6-5|TRBJ1-5|-
TGTGCCAGCCAAGGGAGGTTTGGACAGCCCCAGCATTTT
CASQGRFGQPQHF
>-|TRBV28|TRBJ2-4|TRBD1
TGTGCCAGCAGTTCGACCGGGACAGGGGCCAAAAACATTCAGTACTTC
CASSSTGTGAKNIQYF
>-|TRBV7-3|TRBJ2-1|TRBD2
TGTGCCAGCAGCCTAGGGACTAGCGGGGGAAGGGGCAATGAGCAGTTCTTC
CASSLGTSGGRGNEQFF
>-|TRBV7-8|TRBJ1-1|-
TGTGCCAGCAGCTTAACCCTGGCGAACACTGAAGCTTTCTTT
CASSLTLANTEAFF
>-|TRBV7-8|TRBJ1-5|-
TGTGCCAGCAGCCCATGGACAGTTACTAGCAATCAGCCCCAGCATTTT
CASSPWTVTSNQPQHF
>-|TRBV4-2|TRBJ2-3|-
TGTGCCAGCAGCCAAGATAGGTCAGGGTCTAGCACAGATACGCAGTATTTT
CASSQDRSGSSTDTQYF
>-|TRBV10-1|TRBJ2-2|-
TGCGCCATCCACGTGGGCCGGAGGGAAAACGGGGAGCTGTTTTTT
CAIHVGRRENGELFF
>-|TRBV5-5|TRBJ1-2|TRBD1
TGTGCCAGCAGCTTGCCACAGGGGCATGGCTACACCTTC
CASSLPQGHGYTF
>-|TRBV5-1|TRBJ2-2|TRBD1
TGCGCCAGCACCGGGACAGGGACCACCGGGGAGCTGTTTTTT
CASTGTGTTGELFF
>-|TRBV9|TRBJ2-7|-
TGTGCCAGCAGCCCCCGGGGGAGCGGGCTTACCTACGAGCAGTACTTC
CASSPRGSGLTYEQYF
>-|TRBV18|TRBJ2-3|TRBD1
TGTGCCAGCTCACCCCTGACAGGGAGTAGCACAGATACGCAGTATTTT
CASSPLTGSSTDTQYF
>-|TRBV27|TRBJ2-7|TRBD2
TGTGCCAGCAGTTCACGCCGGACTAGCGGGACCTTCTCCTACGAGCAGTACTTC
CASSSRRTSGTFSYEQYF
>-|TRBV13|TRBJ1-2|TRBD1
TGTGCCAGCAATTTGGGACAGAACTATGGCTACACCTTC
CASNLGQNYGYTF
>-|TRBV4-1|TRBJ2-7|-
TGCGCCAGCAGCCAACGCAAGGGGGAGCAGTACTTC
CASSQRKGEQYF
>few|TRBV2|TRBJ1-5|-
TGTGCCAGCAGTGAGCAGCGCGGCAATCAGCCCCAGCATTTT
CASSEQRGNQPQHF
>-|TRBV14|TRBJ2-7|-
TGTGCCAGCAGCCGGTCCACCTGGAGGGACTACGAGCAGTACTTC
CASSRSTWRDYEQYF
>-|TRBV5-4|TRBJ2-7|TRBD1
TGTGCCAGCAGCCGATATGGACAGGACTACGAGCAGTACTTC
CASSRYGQDYEQYF
>-|TRBV5-4|TRBJ1-2|-
TGTGCCAGCAGTCAGGCATCCAGCCTGTATGGCTACACCTTC
CASSQASSLYGYTF
>-|TRBV5-1|TRBJ2-5|TRBD2
TGCGCCAGCAGCTTGGCCTTAGGAGCGGGGGGCAACCAAGAGACCCAGTACTTC
CASSLALGAGGNQETQYF
>once|TRBV5-5|TRBJ2-7|-
TGTGCCAGCAGCCCTGAACCGGGGGTGAGAACCTACGAGCAGTACTTC
CASSPEPGVRTYEQYF
>once|TRBV30|TRBJ1-5|TRBD1
TGTGCCTGGAGTGTACCAACAGGGGGCTGGCAGCCCCAGCATTTT
CAWSVPTGGWQPQHF
>-|TRBV19|TRBJ1-5|-
TGTGCCAGTAGTTATAGCAATCAGCCCCAGCATTTT
CASSYSNQPQHF
>-|TRBV25-1|TRBJ2-3|-
TGTGCCAGCTCTCTCGGGGATACGCAGTATTTT
CASSLGDTQYF
>-|TRBV6-1|TRBJ2-1|-
TGTGCCAGCAGTGAACAAAGCGCTCAAAATGAGCAGTTCTTC
CASSEQSAQNEQFF
>-|TRBV27|TRBJ1-2|-
TGTGCCAGCAGTTTTTCCGGGGGGATGGACTACACCTTC
CASSFSGGMDYTF
>-|TRBV5-1|TRBJ1-1|-
TGCGCCAGCAGCTCCTCTGGGCCCGGGGTCGGCACTGAAGCTTTCTTT
CASSSSGPGVGTEAFF
>-|TRBV11-1|TRBJ1-1|-
TGTGCCAGCAGCCACCCGGCCAGGGAGAACACTGAAGCTTTCTTT
CASSHPARENTEAFF
>-|TRBV7-2|TRBJ2-6|TRBD1
TGTGCCAGCAGCTTAGGGACAGGTGGGGCCAACGTCCTGACTTTC
CASSLGTGGANVLTF
>-|TRBV30|TRBJ1-2|TRBD1
TGTGCCTGGCATACTTCAGGGGGAGAGGGCTACACCTTC
CAWHTSGGEGYTF
>-|TRBV5-1|TRBJ1-1|-
TGCGCCAGCAGCCTACAGGGCGCGGGCATGAACACTGAAGCTTTCTTT
CASSLQGAGMNTEAFF
>once|TRBV5-4|TRBJ2-3|-
TGTGCCAGCAGCTTGGAACTAGCCCGCACAGATACGCAGTATTTT
CASSLELARTDTQYF
>-|TRBV6-6|TRBJ2-1|TRBD1
TGTGCCAGCAGTTCCACGGACAGGACGCCCCAGTTCTTC
CASSSTDRTPQFF
>-|TRBV19|TRBJ2-7|TRBD2
TGTGCCAGTAGTCCACTAGCGGGAGGTACTCCCTACGAGCAGTACTTC
CASSPLAGGTPYEQYF
>-|TRBV19|TRBJ1-1|TRBD1
TGTGCCAGTAGTATAGCGGACAGGGAGGGTTTCGAGAAGGCTGAAGCTTTCTTT
CASSIADREGFEKAEAFF